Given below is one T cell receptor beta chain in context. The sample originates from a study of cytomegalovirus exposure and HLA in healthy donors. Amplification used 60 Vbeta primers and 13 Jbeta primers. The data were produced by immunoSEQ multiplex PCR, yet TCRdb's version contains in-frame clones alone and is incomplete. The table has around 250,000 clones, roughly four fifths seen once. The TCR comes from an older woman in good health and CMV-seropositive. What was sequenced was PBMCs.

The chain's CDR3 is CASSQGLQETQYF. In nucleotides, the CDR3 is TGTGCCAGCAGCCAGGGACTACAAGAGACCCAGTACTTC. The chain recombines TRBV11-3 with TRBJ2-5, with 7 bases aligning to TRBD2. The ends lost 5 bases at V and 2 bases at J; junction bases unmatched: 2. The germline V gene encodes CDR1 SGHNT and CDR2 YENEEA. The CDR3 totals 13 residues.